This is a list of T cell receptor beta chains from one sample in a study of regulatory T cells in long-lasting Graves disease. TCRdb re-called the multiplex PCR reads with MiXCR, one entry per CDR3 protein. The sample lists about 430,000 distinct CDR3 sequences; over 20% were seen once. The sample here was peripheral blood mononuclear cells (PBMCs), taken when the disease was refractory, from a patient treated with antithyroid drugs. The origin of the receptors is a female donor with Graves disease. Each CDR3 is given with its conserved first and last residue. Fields, in order: J gene, clone size, V gene, D gene, CDR3 DNA, CDR3 protein. The D gene is left open where the match is weak. Only part of the rows carry a size: once, few, many, or a class if the clone is expanded.

>TRBJ2-7|-|TRBV3-1|TRBD2
TGTGCCAGCAGCCAAGGAATCGGCGGGAGGGGTGGATACGAGCAGTACTTC
CASSQGIGGRGGYEQYF
>TRBJ1-1|many|TRBV20-1|-
TGCGGGGGGGGGCAGGGTGGCACTGAAGCTTTCTTT
CGGGQGGTEAFF
>TRBJ2-5|-|TRBV29-1|TRBD2
TGCAGCGGGACTAGCTTTACCAAAGAGACCCAGTACTTC
CSGTSFTKETQYF
>TRBJ1-2|many|TRBV27|-
TGTGCCAGCAGTTCAGGAGGCTACACCTTC
CASSSGGYTF
>TRBJ1-5|many|TRBV6-6|-
TGTGCCAGCAGTTACTCGCGGGGGATCCAGCCCCAGCATTTT
CASSYSRGIQPQHF
>TRBJ1-1|-|TRBV6-2/TRBV6-3|-
TGTGCCAGCAGACTCAGGGGCGGCACTGAAGCTTTCTTT
CASRLRGGTEAFF
>TRBJ1-1|-|TRBV5-1|-
TGCGCCAGCTCCAGTGCAGCCCAGAACACTGAAGCTTCCTTT
CASSSAAQNTEASF
>TRBJ2-2|-|TRBV2|-
TGTGCCAGCAGTGATTCTGGGGGGGGCGGCACCGGGGAGCTGTTTTTT
CASSDSGGGGTGELFF
>TRBJ1-4|many|TRBV5-8|-
TGTGCCAGCAGCTTAATGCCGGAGACAACTAATGAAAAACTGTTTTTT
CASSLMPETTNEKLFF
>TRBJ1-5|many|TRBV28|-
TGTGCCAGCAGTCCCCTGAGGGGGGCCAGGAGCAATCAGCCCCAGCATTTT
CASSPLRGARSNQPQHF
>TRBJ1-1|many|TRBV6-1|-
TGTGCCAGCAGTGAAGCTGACAGCCCTCGAGCTTTCTTT
CASSEADSPRAFF
>TRBJ1-5|many|TRBV20-1|-
TGCAGTGCCCCCGGACAAACCGATCCCTATAGCAATCAGCCCCAGCATTTT
CSAPGQTDPYSNQPQHF
>TRBJ2-7|-|TRBV28|TRBD2
TGTGCCAGCAGTCCCCCCGGGGGGGGACTAGCGGGACACGAGCAGTACTTC
CASSPPGGGLAGHEQYF
>TRBJ2-5|many|TRBV19|TRBD1
TGTGCCAGTGGGACAGGGAGTGGCAGACAAGAGACCCAGTACTTC
CASGTGSGRQETQYF
>TRBJ1-4|many|TRBV12-3/TRBV12-4|-
TGTGCCAGCAGTCTTGGAATGGGGGCGCGAGAAAAACTGTTTTTT
CASSLGMGAREKLFF
>TRBJ2-5|few|TRBV20-1|TRBD2
TGCAGTGCTAGTCCTCAGCTAGCGGGTATGGAGACCCAGTACTTC
CSASPQLAGMETQYF
>TRBJ1-3|many|TRBV6-1|-
TGTGCCAGCAGAGAGTACTCTGGAAACACCATATATTTT
CASREYSGNTIYF
>TRBJ2-7|many|TRBV12-3/TRBV12-4|-
TGTGCCAGCAGTTTAGGGAGCAGGACGAACGAGCAGTACTTC
CASSLGSRTNEQYF
>TRBJ2-7|many|TRBV29-1|-
TGCAGCGTTGAAAGGGCGGAGCTCGGGCAGTACTTC
CSVERAELGQYF
>TRBJ2-7|many|TRBV5-1|-
TGCGCCAGCAGCGCCGGGATCTCCTACGAGCAGTACTTC
CASSAGISYEQYF
>TRBJ2-7|many|TRBV28|-
TGTGCCAGCAGCCCCTCGGGCGGACCATCCTACGAGCAGTACTTC
CASSPSGGPSYEQYF
>TRBJ2-3|few|TRBV27|TRBD1
TGTGCCAGCAGTCGCTTTTCGACAGGGCCACGAGATACGCAGTATTTT
CASSRFSTGPRDTQYF
>TRBJ1-2|many|TRBV5-1|-
TGCGCCAGCAGCTTGGACGGTAGCTACACCTTC
CASSLDGSYTF
>TRBJ2-5|many|TRBV20-1|TRBD2
TGCAGTGCTAGCCCCCGGGGGGGCGGGACCCAGTACTTC
CSASPRGGGTQYF
>TRBJ2-5|-|TRBV19|TRBD2
TGTGCCAGTAGTATTCAGGGAGGGCGAGAGACCCAGTACTTC
CASSIQGGRETQYF
>TRBJ2-7|few|TRBV20-1|TRBD1
TGCAGTGCTGTGACAGGGGACTCCTACGAGCAGTACTTC
CSAVTGDSYEQYF
>TRBJ1-2|-|TRBV5-6|-
TGTGCCAGCAGCCCCGTGTCCGGGGTGGACTATGGCTACACCTTC
CASSPVSGVDYGYTF
>TRBJ2-5|-|TRBV20-1|TRBD1
TGCAGTGCAACAGGGGGCCAAGAGACCCAGTACTTC
CSATGGQETQYF
>TRBJ1-2|-|TRBV5-6|-
TGTGCCAGCAGCCCCCGGTATGGGATGACAGGCTATGGCTACACCTTC
CASSPRYGMTGYGYTF
>TRBJ2-2|-|TRBV2|-
TGTGCCAGCACCCCCCGACCCCGGGACGGGGAGCTGTTTTTT
CASTPRPRDGELFF
>TRBJ2-7|few|TRBV20-1|-
TGCAGTGCTATCCCCCCCGGCGTAAGCTACGAGCAGTACTTC
CSAIPPGVSYEQYF
>TRBJ2-7|many|TRBV6-2/TRBV6-3|TRBD2
TGTGCCAGCAGTTACGGTGGGACTAGCGGGGTTCCGTACTACGAGCAGTACTTC
CASSYGGTSGVPYYEQYF
>TRBJ1-1|many|TRBV5-1|-
TGCGCCAGCAGCTTGGCCGGTGGGGTGAACACTGAAGCTTTCTTT
CASSLAGGVNTEAFF
>TRBJ2-7|-|TRBV20-1|TRBD2
TGCAGTGCTAGAGGACCCTTTTCCGGGAGGGCGGGAGAGCAGTACTTC
CSARGPFSGRAGEQYF
>TRBJ1-2|few|TRBV20-1|-
TGCAGTGCTGCCGCGGATAACTATGGCTACACCTTC
CSAAADNYGYTF
>TRBJ1-1|many|TRBV2|TRBD1
TGTGCCAGCAGTAACAGGGGCGGGAACACTGAAGCTTTCTTT
CASSNRGGNTEAFF
>TRBJ2-5|many|TRBV12-3/TRBV12-4|TRBD2
TGTGCCAGCAGTTTAGCGATGGCGGGAGTAGAGACCCAGTACTTC
CASSLAMAGVETQYF
>TRBJ2-5|many|TRBV28|-
TGTGCCAGCACCTTGGGGGGGCGCTGGGAGACCCAGTACTTC
CASTLGGRWETQYF
>TRBJ2-7|few|TRBV20-1|-
TGCAGTGCTCCGACCGGGGCTACATCCTACGAGCAGTACTTC
CSAPTGATSYEQYF
>TRBJ1-2|few|TRBV25-1|-
TGTGCCAGCAGTGAATCATATGGCGGGGAGGAAAACTATGGCTACACCTTC
CASSESYGGEENYGYTF
>TRBJ2-7|-|TRBV6-1|-
TGTGCCAGCAGAGGAACAGGCAGCCTCTCCTACGAGCAGTACTTC
CASRGTGSLSYEQYF
>TRBJ2-5|many|TRBV27|-
TGTGCCAGCAGTTTGACCACTAGGAGGGAGACCCAGTACTTC
CASSLTTRRETQYF